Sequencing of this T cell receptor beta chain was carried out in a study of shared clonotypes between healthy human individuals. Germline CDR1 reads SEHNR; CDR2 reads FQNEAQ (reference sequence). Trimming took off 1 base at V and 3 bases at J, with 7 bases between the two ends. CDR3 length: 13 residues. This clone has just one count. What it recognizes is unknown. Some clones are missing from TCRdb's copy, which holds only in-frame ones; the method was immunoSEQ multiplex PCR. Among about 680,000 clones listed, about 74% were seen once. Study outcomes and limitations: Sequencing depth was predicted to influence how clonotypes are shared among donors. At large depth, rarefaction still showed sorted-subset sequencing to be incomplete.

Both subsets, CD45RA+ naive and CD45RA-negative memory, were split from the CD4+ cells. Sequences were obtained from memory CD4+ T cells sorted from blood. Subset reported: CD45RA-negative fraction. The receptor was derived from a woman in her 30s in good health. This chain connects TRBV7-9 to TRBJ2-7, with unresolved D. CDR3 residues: CASSLVQRYEQYF. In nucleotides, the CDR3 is TGTGCCAGCAGCTTAGTACAGCGCTACGAGCAGTACTTC.